The next 17 T cell receptor beta chains were all read from a single sample in a study of multiple sclerosis patients with progressive multifocal leukoencephalopathy (dated 2019 in TCRdb). Read against the paper, the sample's time point label means: time of PML onset. The treatment or condition label of this sample denotes: on natalizumab therapy at sampling. Library construction relied on the immunoSEQ multiplex PCR assay. TCRdb provides this immuneACCESS table in a form limited to in-frame rearrangements. Some clones are lacking; in checked studies, under half of them reflect an unresolved V gene, and why the rest are absent is not known. This sample holds approximately 27,000 clones; around 85% were observed only once. In total, the top ten clones hold under 15% of the sample. Sequencing was performed on PBMCs, taken from a patient treated with natalizumab. These receptors were taken from a woman aged 25 to 39 with progressive multifocal leukoencephalopathy.

This clone was observed once. The chain uses TRBV6-1 and TRBJ2-1; TRBD2 agrees at 12 bases. J gave up 6 bases and V 7 bases, and 7 bases lay outside the gene matches. In germline, CDR1 is MNHNS, CDR2 SASEGT. The CDR3 has 15 amino acids. CDR3 region: CASTRLAGDRNEQFF. The CDR3 coding sequence is TGTGCCAGCACCAGACTAGCGGGGGATCGCAATGAGCAGTTCTTC.

The chain is built from TRBV2 and TRBJ2-2; D uncertain. CDR1 SNHLY and CDR2 FYNNEI come from the germline V gene. This CDR3 contains 12 residues. Deletions cut 7 bases from V and 6 bases from J, with 9 bases between. The CDR3 is CASKSQPGELFF. In DNA, the CDR3 is TGTGCCAGCAAATCCCAACCCGGGGAGCTGTTTTTT.

The chain joins TRBV11-2 to TRBJ1-2; 9 nucleotides align to TRBD1. The J segment lost 4 bases and the V segment lost 2 bases, leaving 8 bases of the junction unmatched. This CDR3 region has 16 residues. Germline CDR1 reads SGHAT; CDR2 reads FQNNGV. For the CDR3, the DNA is TGTGCCAGCAGCTTATTGGGGACAGGGCGTCCCTATGGCTACACCTTC. Its protein is CASSLLGTGRPYGYTF. Full variable domain (remainder filled in from reference TRBV11-2 and TRBJ1-2): EAGVAQSPRYKIIEKRQSVAFWCNPISGHATLYWYQQILGQGPKLLIQFQNNGVVDDSQLPKDRFSAERLKGVDSTLKIQPAKLEDSAVYLCASSLLGTGRPYGYTFGSGTRLTVV.

This clone has more than one count but fewer than ten. V is TRBV4-1 and J is TRBJ1-3; perhaps TRBD1 as D (6 bases). Trimming cost V 4 bases and J 2 bases, with 12 bases left between them. The length of the CDR3 is 15 residues. CDR1 MGHRA and CDR2 YSYEKL come from the germline V gene. CDR3 in amino acids: CASSRPQGPGNTIYF. Here the CDR3 DNA reads TGCGCCAGCAGCCGCCCCCAGGGGCCTGGAAACACCATATATTTT.

About this clone: Other DNA sequences in this sample translate to the same CDR3. This sequence joins TRBV28 and TRBJ2-1; 8 positions match TRBD2. The CDR3 runs to 15 residues. Germline CDR1 MDHEN, CDR2 SYDVKM. V was pared by 4 bases and J by 1 base, with 3 bases of the junction left unmatched. Here the CDR3 DNA reads TGTGCCAGCAGTTCGAGCGGGGGTTCCTACAATGAGCAGTTCTTC. Translated: CASSSSGGSYNEQFF.

The genes are TRBV5-3 and TRBJ2-3; D unclear. TRBV5-3 is placed among ORFs of uncertain function. The CDR3 spans 16 residues. The ends were cut back, 4 bases at V and 0 bases at J, with 15 bases in the middle. The CDR3 sequence is CARSVATPLSTDTQYF. The DNA of the CDR3 is TGTGCCAGAAGCGTGGCCACTCCACTAAGCACAGATACGCAGTATTTT.

This clone turned up a few times. The CDR3: CASSLDLQGREQYF. DNA of the CDR3: TGTGCCAGCAGCCTAGACTTACAGGGTCGCGAGCAGTACTTC. The chain carries TRBV27 and TRBJ2-7; TRBD1 might be the D (6 bases). The ends were cut back, 6 bases at V and 6 bases at J, with 18 bases in the middle. Germline V gene data show CDR1 as MNHEY and CDR2 as SMNVEV (reference sequence). The CDR3 contains 14 residues.

V usage is TRBV11-2 and J usage is TRBJ2-3; TRBD2 matches at 8 bases. The V gene's germline CDR1 is SGHAT and CDR2 FQNNGV. CDR3 length: 14 amino acids. J lost 1 base, V lost 5 bases, and 2 bases had no gene match. The CDR3 DNA is TGTGCCAGCAGCCGGGAGGGGCGCACAGATACGCAGTATTTT. Its translation is CASSREGRTDTQYF.

V gene TRBV4-2 combines with J gene TRBJ2-3; D unclear. The CDR3 is made up of 13 amino acids. V lost 0 bases to trimming and J lost 5 bases, with 6 bases between them. The germline CDR1 and CDR2 sequences are LGHNA and YNFKEQ. The CDR3 DNA sequence: TGTGCCAGCAGCCAAGAGGTAGGAGATACGCAGTATTTT. It translates to CASSQEVGDTQYF.

V and J are TRBV7-2 and TRBJ2-5; 7 nucleotides agree with TRBD2. The CDR3 runs to 13 residues. The V and J ends lost 7 bases and 5 bases, in that order; junction bases with no gene match: 7. The germline gives CDR1 SGHTA, CDR2 FQGNSA. CDR3 sequence (DNA): TGTGCCAGCACCTGGACTAGGGGCGAGACCCAGTACTTC. It yields the protein CASTWTRGETQYF. The whole variable domain, remainder taken from reference TRBV7-2 and TRBJ2-5, is GAGVSQSPSNKVTEKGKDVELRCDPISGHTALYWYRQSLGQGLEFLIYFQGNSAPDKSGLPSDRFSAERTGGSVSTLTIQRTQQEDSAVYLCASTWTRGETQYFGPGTRLLVL.

The chain uses TRBV29-1 and TRBJ2-5, with D possibly matching TRBD1 (5 bases). The J call is uncertain, as TRBJ2-7 better fits the DNA end. CDR3 length equals 13 residues. Per germline, CDR1 SQVTM and CDR2 ANQGSEA. The CDR3 nucleotides read TGCAGCGCCGCCGGACGCCCTGGGGCCGAGCAGTACTTC. Translating it yields CSAAGRPGAEQYF.

CDR3 nucleotide sequence: TGTGCCAGCAGCGTGTCAGGGTACACTGAAGCTTTCTTT. Translating it yields CASSVSGYTEAFF. The V call is TRBV9, the J call TRBJ1-1, with a weak D call TRBD1 (5 bases). Deletions cut 2 bases from V and 3 bases from J, with 8 bases between. The germline gives CDR1 SGDLS, CDR2 YYNGEE. The CDR3 runs to 13 residues.

CDR3 bases: TGTGCCGGGGGAGTCTACGAGCAGTACTTC. Protein: CAGGVYEQYF. The chain links TRBV30 to TRBJ2-7; the D call may be TRBD1 or TRBD2 (5 bases each). CDR3 length: 10 residues. Trimming took off 8 bases at V and 3 bases at J, with 8 bases between the two ends. Germline lookup yields CDR1 GTSNPN and CDR2 SVGIG (reference sequence). The full variable domain, completed using reference TRBV30 and TRBJ2-7, is SQTIHQWPATLVQPVGSPLSLECTVEGTSNPNLYWYRQAAGRGLQLLFYSVGIGQISSEVPQNLSASRPQDRQFILSSKKLLLSDSGFYLCAGGVYEQYFGPGTRLTVT.

This clone has a handful of counts. The J gene is TRBJ2-1, the V gene TRBV4-2; 9 positions match TRBD2. The CDR3 sequence is 17 residues long. CDR1 is LGHNA, CDR2 YNFKEQ, per germline. Trimming cost V 2 bases and J 0 bases; bases outside gene matches: 5. The CDR3 loop is CASSQTARGGSYNEQFF. In DNA, the CDR3 is TGTGCCAGCAGCCAAACGGCGCGGGGGGGCTCCTACAATGAGCAGTTCTTC.

This chain links TRBV27 with TRBJ1-2; 8 bases are shared with TRBD1. In germline, CDR1 is MNHEY, CDR2 SMNVEV (reference sequence). CDR3 size: 13 residues. Germline trimming cut 4 bases from V and 8 bases from J; bases unmatched to any gene: 6. CDR3 in amino acids: CASSWGTGHGYTF. In DNA, the CDR3 is TGTGCCAGCAGTTGGGGGACAGGACACGGCTACACCTTC.

V and J are TRBV19 and TRBJ2-1; tentatively, D is TRBD2 (5 bases). V was cut by 6 bases and J by 0 bases, with 6 bases left in between. The V gene's germline CDR1 is LNHDA and CDR2 SQIVND (reference sequence). The CDR3 is 13 residues long. CDR3 DNA sequence: TGTGCCAGTAGGGGGAGCTCCTACAATGAGCAGTTCTTC. Protein: CASRGSSYNEQFF.

Only one count was recorded for this clone. The rearrangement links TRBV6-1 to TRBJ1-5; 10 nucleotides line up with TRBD1. This CDR3 region has 14 residues. Germline-derived CDR1 and CDR2 are MNHNS and SASEGT. J was trimmed by 4 bases and V by 7 bases; bases with no gene match: 4. CDR3 sequence: CASTGQGRNQPQHF. As DNA, the CDR3 is TGTGCCAGCACGGGACAGGGGAGGAATCAGCCCCAGCATTTT.